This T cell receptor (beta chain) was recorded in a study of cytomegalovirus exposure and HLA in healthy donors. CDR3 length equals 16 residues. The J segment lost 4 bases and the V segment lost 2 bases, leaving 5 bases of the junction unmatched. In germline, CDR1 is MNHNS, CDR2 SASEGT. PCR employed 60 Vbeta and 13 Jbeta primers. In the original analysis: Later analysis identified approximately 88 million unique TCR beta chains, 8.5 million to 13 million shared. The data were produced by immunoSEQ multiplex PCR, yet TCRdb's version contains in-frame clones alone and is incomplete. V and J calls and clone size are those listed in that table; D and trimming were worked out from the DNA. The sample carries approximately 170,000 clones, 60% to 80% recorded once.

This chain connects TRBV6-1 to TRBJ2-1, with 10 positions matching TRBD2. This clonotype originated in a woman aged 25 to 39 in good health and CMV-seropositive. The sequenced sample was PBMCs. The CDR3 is CASSESLAGAYNEQFF. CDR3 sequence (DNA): TGTGCCAGCAGTGAAAGCCTAGCGGGAGCTTACAATGAGCAGTTCTTC.